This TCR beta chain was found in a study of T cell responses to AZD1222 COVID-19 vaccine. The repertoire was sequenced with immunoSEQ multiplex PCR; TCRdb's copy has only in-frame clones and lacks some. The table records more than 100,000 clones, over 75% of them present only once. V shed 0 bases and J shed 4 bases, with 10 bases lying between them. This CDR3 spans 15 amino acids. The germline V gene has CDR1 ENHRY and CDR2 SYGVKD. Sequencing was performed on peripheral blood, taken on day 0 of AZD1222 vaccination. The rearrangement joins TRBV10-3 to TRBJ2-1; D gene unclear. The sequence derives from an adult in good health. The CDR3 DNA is TGTGCCATCAGTGAGTCGCCAGCCCAATACAATGAGCAGTTCTTC. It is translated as CAISESPAQYNEQFF.